Listed here is a single T cell receptor beta chain. The antigen this receptor binds is unknown. Per-nucleotide qualities are absent, and no much larger clonotype sits a single base away. The data originate from a study of cytomegalovirus exposure and HLA in healthy donors (dated by TCRdb to the late 2010s). The study in broad terms: A later analysis indicated that the 90 to 150 validation repertoires were generated on the platform also employed for the 650 to 850 repertoires of the first cohort. The study aimed to test whether cataloging public T cell receptors could reveal signatures of past pathogen exposure. A separate validation cohort of some 130 different subjects was used in addition to the roughly 700-subject first cohort. To predict cytomegalovirus infection status, the study brought together high-throughput TCR immunosequencing, statistical association of individual TCRs with disease status, and machine learning.

On the study overall, not on this receptor specifically: In vitro tests confirmed that a few of the cytomegalovirus-associated TCR beta chains recognize cytomegalovirus antigens. A total of about 180 TCR beta chains were listed by the study as associated with cytomegalovirus. In a later analysis, TCRs clustered in the first cohort were found to also tend to co-occur in the approximately 110 validation repertoires, with 94% of cluster scores above 0. The classifier was reported to diagnose cytomegalovirus status with high specificity and sensitivity in both the original cohort and the validation cohort. A later analysis lacked HLA typing for the validation cohort, so it scored co-occurrence in that cohort across all 120 repertoires. Across donors, most TCR sequences were observed very rarely, whereas some public TCRs were present in many individuals. The authors suggested that the approach could potentially be extended to other disease states and immunological phenotypes.

The CDR3 spans 17 residues, from the cysteine through the phenylalanine. The retained sequence is limited to the CDR3, 51 bases, with the frame set at the first base. The trim is 2 bases for V and 0 bases for J, with a gap of 17 bases between the germline ends. Sequences MDHEN (CDR1) and SYDVKM (CDR2) are obtained from the germline V gene. Receptor amplification or capture employed the immunoSEQ multiplex PCR assay. The source study handled its data this way. To diagnose cytomegalovirus status from the catalog of TCR beta chain sequences, a statistical classification framework was built. This is the immuneACCESS table as TCRdb keeps it, with only in-frame sequences that have V and J called. A part of the clones is gone; compared with another copy, unresolved V genes explain less than half, and the rest is unexplained. The V and J calls and clone size are taken from that table; D and trimming were inferred from the DNA. Across this sample there are about 50,000 clones, with approximately 85% seen only once. Jointly, the top ten make up less than 7% of the sample.

Donors formed part of the validation cohort, which comprised about 130 subjects and was distinct from the first cohort of under 750 subjects. What was sequenced was PBMCs. The clonotype was recovered from a woman aged 30 to 39 in good health and CMV-seronegative. This receptor chain uses TRBV28 and TRBJ2-7, with TRBD2 tentatively as D gene (6 bases match). The nucleotide sequence reads as follows: TGTGCCAGCAGTTTAGGTGTCGCGGACTATAGCTCCTACGAGCAGTACTTC. This translates into CASSLGVADYSSYEQYF.